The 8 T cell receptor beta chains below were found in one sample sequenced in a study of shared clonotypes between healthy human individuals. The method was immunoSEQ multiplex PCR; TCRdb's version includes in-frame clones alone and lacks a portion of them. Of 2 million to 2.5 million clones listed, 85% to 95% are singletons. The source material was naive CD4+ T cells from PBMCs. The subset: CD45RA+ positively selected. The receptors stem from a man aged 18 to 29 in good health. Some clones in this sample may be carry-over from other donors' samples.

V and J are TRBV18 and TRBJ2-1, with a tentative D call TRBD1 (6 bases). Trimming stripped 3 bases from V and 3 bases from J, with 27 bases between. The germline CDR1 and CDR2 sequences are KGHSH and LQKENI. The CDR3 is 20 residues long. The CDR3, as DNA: TGTGCCAGCTCACCCCCGAACTTTATGTCTACGGGCAGGGGCTACAATGAGCAGTTCTTC. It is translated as CASSPPNFMSTGRGYNEQFF.

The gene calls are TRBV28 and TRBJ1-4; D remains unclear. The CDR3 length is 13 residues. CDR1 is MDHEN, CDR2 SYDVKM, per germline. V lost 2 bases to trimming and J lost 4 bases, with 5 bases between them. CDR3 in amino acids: CASSLDNNEKLFF. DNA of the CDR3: TGTGCCAGCAGTTTAGATAATAATGAAAAACTGTTTTTT.

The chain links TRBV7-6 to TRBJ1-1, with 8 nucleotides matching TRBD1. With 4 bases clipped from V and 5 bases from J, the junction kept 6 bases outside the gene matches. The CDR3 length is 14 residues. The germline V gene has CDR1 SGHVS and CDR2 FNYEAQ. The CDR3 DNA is TGTGCCAGCAGCTCACAGGGGGAGGGGACTGAAGCTTTCTTT. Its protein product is CASSSQGEGTEAFF. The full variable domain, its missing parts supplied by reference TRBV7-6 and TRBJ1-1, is GAGVSQSPRYKVTKRGQDVALRCDPISGHVSLYWYRQALGQGPEFLTYFNYEAQQDKSGLPNDRFSAERPEGSISTLTIQRTEQRDSAMYRCASSSQGEGTEAFFGQGTRLTVV.

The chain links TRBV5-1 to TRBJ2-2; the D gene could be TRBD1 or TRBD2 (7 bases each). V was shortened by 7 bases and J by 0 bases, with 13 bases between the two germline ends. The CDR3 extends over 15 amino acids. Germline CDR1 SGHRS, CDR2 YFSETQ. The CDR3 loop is CASGEGASNTGELFF. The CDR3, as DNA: TGCGCCAGCGGGGAGGGGGCATCGAACACCGGGGAGCTGTTTTTT.

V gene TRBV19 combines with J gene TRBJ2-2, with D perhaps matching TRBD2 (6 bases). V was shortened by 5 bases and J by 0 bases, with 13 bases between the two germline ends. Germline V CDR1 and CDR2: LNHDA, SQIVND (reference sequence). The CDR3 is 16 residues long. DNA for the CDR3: TGTGCCAGTAGTTCCCTTAGCGGCGCGAACACCGGGGAGCTGTTTTTT. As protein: CASSSLSGANTGELFF.

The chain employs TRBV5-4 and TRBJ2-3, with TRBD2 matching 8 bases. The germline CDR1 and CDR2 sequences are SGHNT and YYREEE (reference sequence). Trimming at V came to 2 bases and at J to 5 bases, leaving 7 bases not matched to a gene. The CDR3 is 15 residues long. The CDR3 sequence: CASSFPREGGDTQYF. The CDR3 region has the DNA TGTGCCAGCAGCTTCCCCCGGGAGGGTGGAGATACGCAGTATTTT.

The CDR3 loop is CASSQVGSGGGFYEQYF. As DNA, the CDR3 is TGCGCCAGCAGCCAAGTAGGATCCGGGGGAGGATTCTACGAGCAGTACTTC. The chain employs TRBV4-1 and TRBJ2-7, with D perhaps TRBD2 (6 bases). V lost 1 base to trimming and J lost 3 bases, with 19 bases between them. The CDR3 is made up of 17 amino acids. Germline CDR1 and CDR2: MGHRA and YSYEKL.

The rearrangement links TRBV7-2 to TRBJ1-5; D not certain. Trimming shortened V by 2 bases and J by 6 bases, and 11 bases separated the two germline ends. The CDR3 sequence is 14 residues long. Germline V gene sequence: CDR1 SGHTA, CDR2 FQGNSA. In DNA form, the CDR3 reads TGTGCCAGCAGCTTATACGGAGGTAGTCAGCCCCAGCATTTT. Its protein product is CASSLYGGSQPQHF.